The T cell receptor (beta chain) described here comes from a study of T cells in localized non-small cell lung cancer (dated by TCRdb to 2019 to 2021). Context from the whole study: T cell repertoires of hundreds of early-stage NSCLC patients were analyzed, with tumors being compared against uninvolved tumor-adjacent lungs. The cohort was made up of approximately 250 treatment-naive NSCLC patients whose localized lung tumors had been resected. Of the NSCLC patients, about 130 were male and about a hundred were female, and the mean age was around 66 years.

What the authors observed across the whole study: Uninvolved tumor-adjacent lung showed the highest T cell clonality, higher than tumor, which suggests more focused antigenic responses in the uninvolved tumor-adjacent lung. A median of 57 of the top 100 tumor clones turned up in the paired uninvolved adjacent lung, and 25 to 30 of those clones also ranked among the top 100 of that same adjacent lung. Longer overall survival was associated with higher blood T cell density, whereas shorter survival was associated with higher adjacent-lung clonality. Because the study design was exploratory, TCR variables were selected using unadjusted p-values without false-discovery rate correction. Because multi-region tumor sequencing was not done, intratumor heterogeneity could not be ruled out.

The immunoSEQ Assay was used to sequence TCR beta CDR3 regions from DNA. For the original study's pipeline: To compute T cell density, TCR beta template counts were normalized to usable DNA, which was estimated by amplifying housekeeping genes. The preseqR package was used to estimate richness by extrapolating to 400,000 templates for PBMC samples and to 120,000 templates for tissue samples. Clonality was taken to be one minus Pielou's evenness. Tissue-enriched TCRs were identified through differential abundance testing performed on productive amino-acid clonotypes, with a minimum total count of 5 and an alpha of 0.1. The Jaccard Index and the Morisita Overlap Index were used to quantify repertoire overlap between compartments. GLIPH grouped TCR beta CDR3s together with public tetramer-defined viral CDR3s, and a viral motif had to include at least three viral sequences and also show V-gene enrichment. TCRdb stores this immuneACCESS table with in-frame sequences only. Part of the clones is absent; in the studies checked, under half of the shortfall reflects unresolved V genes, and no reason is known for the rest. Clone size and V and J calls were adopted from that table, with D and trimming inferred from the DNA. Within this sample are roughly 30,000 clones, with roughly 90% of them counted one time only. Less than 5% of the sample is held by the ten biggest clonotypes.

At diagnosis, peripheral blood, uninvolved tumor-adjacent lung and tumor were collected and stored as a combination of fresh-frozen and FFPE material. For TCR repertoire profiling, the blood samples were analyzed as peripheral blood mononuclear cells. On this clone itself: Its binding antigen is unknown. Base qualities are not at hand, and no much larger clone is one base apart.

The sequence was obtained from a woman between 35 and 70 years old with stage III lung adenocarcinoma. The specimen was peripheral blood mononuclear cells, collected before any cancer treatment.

The encoded CDR3 is CASSQNPTDRVYGYTF. The bases read TGTGCCAGCAGCCAAAATCCAACGGACAGGGTGTATGGCTACACCTTC. The rearrangement joined TRBV4-2 to TRBJ1-2, and 8 junction bases match TRBD1. The germline V gene provides CDR1 LGHNA and CDR2 YNFKEQ. Trimming takes 2 bases off V and 5 bases off J; junction bases not matched to a gene: 10. The CDR3 covers 16 residues, taking in both the cysteine and the phenylalanine. Of the read, only the CDR3 DNA is kept; its 48 bases are in frame from base 1.